The clone carrying this T cell receptor beta chain was found once. Antigen unknown. Multiplex PCR, run in two rounds, amplified TCR beta CDR3 from genomic DNA. Amplification during the initial PCR round employed primers specific to each TRBV and TRBJ gene. TCRdb reprocessed the multiplex PCR reads via MiXCR and lists one record per CDR3 protein. The sample holds about 12,000 distinct CDR3 sequences, around 50% seen once. This sample is drawn from a study of prognosis after radiotherapy for stage I lung cancer. Study observations and caveats: With medians of roughly 10,000 versus 7,000, unique TCR clone counts fell after stereotactic body radiation therapy. Nobody established whether the expanded TCR clones were specific to the tumor.

Two sampling time points were used, and six milliliters of peripheral blood were drawn at each. The CDR3 totals 13 residues. The germline V gene encodes CDR1 SEHNR and CDR2 FQNEAQ (reference sequence). Trimming cost V 5 bases and J 4 bases, with 11 bases left between them. The clonotype originates from a donor over 45 with non-small cell lung cancer. J is TRBJ1-2 and V is TRBV7-9; D is possibly TRBD1 (5 bases). The material was PBMCs, obtained before or after stereotactic body radiation therapy (not recorded which). CDR3 loop: CASSLKGVYGYTF. As DNA, the CDR3 is TGTGCCAGCAGCCTCAAAGGGGTCTATGGCTACACCTTC.